The 13 T cell receptor beta chains below all came from one sample that was sequenced in a study of blood T cells in healthy people across ages. A second PCR of 7 to 11 cycles used a sample-barcoded 5' primer and a J-beta primer mix. Each CDR3 protein gets one entry after TCRdb re-called the 5' RACE reads with MiXCR. The data contain about 1.5 million distinct CDR3 sequences, 35% to 45% of them singletons. What was sequenced was blood. These receptor sequences come from a woman aged 18-30 years in good health.

The rearrangement joins TRBV7-2 to TRBJ2-3; 7 bases are shared with TRBD1. Germline V CDR1 and CDR2: SGHTA, FQGNSA. This CDR3 is 15 amino acids long. Trimming cost V 4 bases and J 1 base; bases outside gene matches: 5. CDR3 nucleotides: TGTGCCAGCAGCTCTCGGACAGGACGCACAGATACGCAGTATTTT. Amino acids: CASSSRTGRTDTQYF.

The rearrangement uses TRBV4-3 and TRBJ1-3; TRBD1 matches 8 bases. Germline values: CDR1 LGHNA, CDR2 YSLEER. This CDR3 has 17 residues. The V segment lost 0 bases and the J segment 0 bases; nucleotides outside the gene matches: 4. In nucleotides, the CDR3 is TGCGCCAGCAGCCAAGAGGGGACAGGAATCTCTGGAAACACCATATATTTT. Amino acids: CASSQEGTGISGNTIYF.

The chain uses TRBV4-3 and TRBJ1-4; no firm D call. Germline values: CDR1 LGHNA, CDR2 YSLEER. CDR3 length: 16 amino acids. V lost 1 base and J 0 bases, leaving 9 bases between the germline ends. The CDR3 region is CASSQGSISTNEKLFF. The CDR3 DNA sequence: TGCGCCAGCAGCCAAGGTAGCATTTCAACTAATGAAAAACTGTTTTTT.

The rearrangement links TRBV28 to TRBJ2-7; D may be TRBD1 (6 bases). Deletions cut 7 bases from V and 2 bases from J, with 18 bases between. The CDR3 has 15 residues. The germline CDR1 and CDR2 sequences are MDHEN and SYDVKM. The CDR3 coding sequence is TGTGCCAGCACTCGTCCCGGGACAATTACCTACGAGCAGTACTTC. Its translation: CASTRPGTITYEQYF.

The chain carries TRBV13 and TRBJ2-4, with a weak D call TRBD1 (5 bases). The J call may be faulty, since TRBJ2-7 better matches the DNA end. This CDR3 is built from 15 residues. Looked up from germline, CDR1 is PRHDT and CDR2 is FYEKMQ (reference sequence). CDR3 loop: CASSPWRLGQYEQYF. The CDR3 nucleotides read TGTGCCAGCAGCCCCTGGAGATTGGGGCAGTACGAGCAGTACTTC.

The rearrangement joins TRBV29-1 to TRBJ2-1; no reliable D call. V was pared by 3 bases and J by 7 bases, with 10 bases between. The CDR3 sequence is 12 residues long. Germline V gene data show CDR1 as SQVTM and CDR2 as ANQGSEA. This CDR3 is CSVDALANEQFF. The CDR3 bases are TGCAGCGTTGATGCCTTGGCGAATGAGCAGTTCTTC.

This clonotype was observed a few times. J is TRBJ2-2 and V is TRBV27, with 7 bases identical to TRBD1. Germline CDR1 MNHEY, CDR2 SMNVEV (reference sequence). The CDR3 runs 14 residues. Trimming removed 3 bases from V and 3 bases from J; junction bases left unmatched: 1. For the CDR3, the DNA is TGTGCCAGCAGTTTTCAGGGGGACACCGGGGAGCTGTTTTTT. Amino acid sequence: CASSFQGDTGELFF.

The V gene is TRBV13, the J gene TRBJ2-1, with 11 positions matching TRBD2. V shed 5 bases, J shed 4 bases, and the junction held 7 bases outside the gene matches. Germline CDR1 PRHDT, CDR2 FYEKMQ (reference sequence). CDR3 size: 16 residues. This CDR3 is CASSIPGTSGYNEQFF. The CDR3 bases are TGTGCCAGCAGCATCCCCGGGACTAGCGGTTACAATGAGCAGTTCTTC.

This clonotype was recorded a few times. This chain uses TRBV29-1 with TRBJ2-1; D is possibly TRBD1 (6 bases). Germline V gene lookup returns CDR1 SQVTM and CDR2 ANQGSEA. CDR3 size: 13 residues. Trimming took off 7 bases at V and 5 bases at J, with 15 bases between the two ends. The CDR3 nucleotides are TGCAGCGCAATACAGGGACCGGACAATGAGCAGTTCTTC. Translating it yields CSAIQGPDNEQFF.

This chain joins TRBV6-2 or TRBV6-3 and TRBJ1-5, with unresolved D. The CDR3 contains 14 residues. The germline CDR1 and CDR2 sequences are MNHEY and SVGEGT. V gave up 8 bases and J gave up 3 bases, with 14 bases separating them. The CDR3 DNA is TGTGCCAGCGGCTCCCGGACCCCCAATCAGCCCCAGCATTTT. It specifies CASGSRTPNQPQHF.

The chain has TRBV3-1 and TRBJ1-1; no definite D call. CDR3 length: 12 residues. Germline CDR1 LGHDT, CDR2 YNNKEL (reference sequence). V lost 10 bases and J 8 bases, leaving 17 bases between the germline ends. CDR3 amino acids: CATQHNLGEAFF. The DNA for the CDR3 is TGTGCCACCCAGCATAATCTGGGCGAAGCTTTCTTT.

This clonotype was picked up many times. In nucleotides, the CDR3 is TGTGCCAGCAGCCGGACGAACACTGAAGCTTTCTTT. It is translated as CASSRTNTEAFF. The chain has TRBV7-9 and TRBJ1-1; no reliable D call. Germline V CDR1 and CDR2: SEHNR, FQNEAQ (reference sequence). V was clipped by 5 bases and J by 1 base, with 5 bases between them. CDR3 length equals 12 residues.

This clonotype has a handful of counts. The J gene is TRBJ2-1, the V gene TRBV6-2 or TRBV6-3; perhaps TRBD2 as D (5 bases). The CDR3 consists of 12 residues. Trimming pared 0 bases from V and 10 bases from J, leaving 7 bases between. From germline, CDR1 is MNHEY and CDR2 SVGEGT. The CDR3 DNA sequence: TGTGCCAGCAGTTACTCAGCGGCAGAGCAGTTCTTC. The encoded protein is CASSYSAAEQFF.